Sequencing of this T cell receptor (beta chain) was carried out in a study of blood T cell repertoires in COVID-19 (dated by TCRdb to 2020 to 2022). Regarding the complete study: Samples from collaborators originated in the United States, Italy and Spain and spanned both the acute and convalescent phases of COVID-19. The material from the prospective study consisted of cDNA or gDNA derived from T cells, B-cell-depleted T cells, or PBMCs. The dataset comprised deeply sampled blood TCRbeta repertoires from subjects exposed to, actively infected with, or recovered from COVID-19. The repertoires were released in a freely available public database meant as a resource for research on the immune response to SARS-CoV-2. The samples were drawn from two sources: the first 160 participants of the ongoing ImmuneRACE study, and 950 to 1,500 subjects contributed by 6 global collaborators. The sample metadata nearly always contained a de-identified subject ID, COVID-19 status, age in years and sex. Where available, HLA class I and class II types were taken from metadata supplied by the sample provider and were not determined by assay-based typing. What the work shows at the level of the full study, not this receptor alone: How much clinical and demographic metadata was included differed by source and by participant, and the metadata was provided uncurated.

Collaborating institutions collected whole blood in K2EDTA tubes following their own protocols. For TCRbeta analysis, collaborators shipped samples in one of three forms: frozen whole blood, isolated PBMCs, or DNA extracted from either of those sample types. In regard to this clone: This clone's antigen is unknown. Base quality data are lacking; no much larger clone is found one base away. This specimen includes other DNA sequences encoding the same CDR3.

The CDR1 and CDR2 encoded by the germline V gene are MDHEN and SYDVKM. From cysteine to phenylalanine, the CDR3 is 12 amino acids long. The retained sequence is limited to the CDR3, 36 bases, with the frame set at the first base. V lost 3 bases and J lost 6 bases; the stretch between them is 9 bases long. TCRbeta CDR3 regions were amplified from genomic DNA by means of the immunoSEQ Assay, a bias-controlled multiplex PCR. In the original analysis: Nucleated cell counts per sample were estimated from amplification of reference gene primers within the assay. To quantify the absolute abundance of each unique TCRbeta CDR3 rearrangement, sequence reads were collapsed and filtered. For each sample, productive Simpson clonality was calculated as the square root of Simpson's diversity index over productive rearrangements. This is the immuneACCESS table as TCRdb keeps it, with only in-frame sequences that have V and J called. A part of the clones is gone; compared with another copy, unresolved V genes explain less than half, and the rest is unexplained. From that table come the V and J calls and clone size; the DNA was used to work out D and trimming. The sample contains over 65,000 clones, 80% of them found a single time. The leading ten clones occupy around 12% of the sample.

The sequencing input was peripheral blood. The rearrangement joined TRBV28 to TRBJ2-7; perhaps TRBD2 is the D gene, with 5 bases matching. The sequence was collected from a middle-aged woman with active or convalescent COVID-19. The nucleotide sequence reads as follows: TGTGCCAGCAGTTTGAGGGTCTCCGAGCAGTACTTC. This yields the protein CASSLRVSEQYF.